The clone carrying this T cell receptor (beta chain) appeared many times. What it binds is unknown. The data stem from a study of T cell repertoires in cytomegalovirus infection. On the study more broadly: Use of recently identified HLA-C-restricted and well-studied HLA-B-restricted CMV epitopes was part of the study. Public TCR beta signature analysis indicated the presence of both CMV infection and matching HLA type.

TCRdb passed the reads through MiXCR, listing each CDR3 protein once. Here the sample spans roughly 800,000 distinct CDR3 sequences, about 28% being singletons. CDR3 length equals 10 residues. The germline V gene encodes CDR1 MNHEY and CDR2 SVGEGT. The V end was cut by 6 bases, the J end by 11 bases, with 10 bases between. Study outcomes and limitations: Dominating the ex vivo response were TCR beta clonotypes that were CMV-specific and HLA-C-restricted.

V usage is TRBV6-2 or TRBV6-3 and J usage is TRBJ1-2, with D possibly being TRBD1 (6 bases). The sequence came from a human donor in good health (CMV status not recorded). Some clones in this sample may be carry-over from other donors' samples. The sequencing used cultured CD8+ T cells from PBMCs, collected from culture after CMV antigen stimulation. CDR3 residues: CASSQGIYTF. The CDR3 DNA reads TGTGCCAGCAGCCAGGGGATTTACACCTTC.